This TCR beta chain was recorded in a study of cytomegalovirus exposure and HLA in healthy donors. The CDR3 consists of 16 residues. V was trimmed by 0 bases and J by 1 base, leaving 12 bases between them. Looked up from germline, CDR1 is LGHNA and CDR2 is YSLEER. The PCR used 60 Vbeta and 13 Jbeta primers. Repertoires were generated with immunoSEQ multiplex PCR, while TCRdb's copy carries only in-frame clones and drops some. The data hold some 76,000 clones, with about 66% observed a single time. This sequence was found in a man between 60 and 75 years old in good health and CMV-seropositive. The V call is TRBV4-3, the J call TRBJ1-1; D remains unclear. Source material: PBMCs. The CDR3 is CASSQEGLGRNTEAFF. The DNA for the CDR3 is TGCGCCAGCAGCCAAGAGGGCTTGGGGAGGAACACTGAAGCTTTCTTT.